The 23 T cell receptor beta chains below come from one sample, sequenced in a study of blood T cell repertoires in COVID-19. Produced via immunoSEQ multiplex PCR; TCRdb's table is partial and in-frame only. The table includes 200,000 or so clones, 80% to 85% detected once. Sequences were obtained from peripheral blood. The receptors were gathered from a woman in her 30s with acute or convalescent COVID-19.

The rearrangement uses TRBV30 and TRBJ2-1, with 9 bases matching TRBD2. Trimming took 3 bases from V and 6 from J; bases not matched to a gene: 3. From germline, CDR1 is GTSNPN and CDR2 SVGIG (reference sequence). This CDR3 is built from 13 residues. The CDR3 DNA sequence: TGTGCCTGGAGCCTAGCGGGGCTCAATGAGCAGTTCTTC. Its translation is CAWSLAGLNEQFF.

The CDR3 region is CASSGGAREKLFF. CDR3 bases: TGTGCCAGCAGTGGAGGGGCGAGGGAAAAACTGTTTTTT. The J gene is TRBJ1-4, the V gene TRBV28; D might be TRBD1 (5 bases). This CDR3 comprises 13 residues. V lost 5 bases and J 8 bases, leaving 12 bases between the germline ends. In germline, CDR1 is MDHEN, CDR2 SYDVKM.

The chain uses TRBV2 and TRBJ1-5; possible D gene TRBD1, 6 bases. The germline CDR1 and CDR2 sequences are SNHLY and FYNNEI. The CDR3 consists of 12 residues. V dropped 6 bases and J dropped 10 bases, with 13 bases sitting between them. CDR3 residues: CASRTGSVPQHF. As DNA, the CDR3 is TGTGCCAGCAGGACAGGTTCGGTCCCCCAGCATTTT.

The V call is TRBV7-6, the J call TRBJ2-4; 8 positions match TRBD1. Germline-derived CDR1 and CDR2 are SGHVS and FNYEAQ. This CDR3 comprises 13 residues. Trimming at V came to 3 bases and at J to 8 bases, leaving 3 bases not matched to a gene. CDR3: CASSFGQGDIQYF. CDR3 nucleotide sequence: TGTGCCAGCAGCTTTGGACAGGGTGACATTCAGTACTTC. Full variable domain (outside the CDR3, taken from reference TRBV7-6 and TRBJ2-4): GAGVSQSPRYKVTKRGQDVALRCDPISGHVSLYWYRQALGQGPEFLTYFNYEAQQDKSGLPNDRFSAERPEGSISTLTIQRTEQRDSAMYRCASSFGQGDIQYFGAGTRLSVL.

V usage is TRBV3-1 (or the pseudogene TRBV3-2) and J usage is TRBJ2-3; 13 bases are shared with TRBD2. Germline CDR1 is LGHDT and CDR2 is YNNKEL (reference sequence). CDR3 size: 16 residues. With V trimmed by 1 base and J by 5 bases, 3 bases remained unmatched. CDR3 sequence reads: CASSQAGLAGVDTQYF. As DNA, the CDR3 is TGTGCCAGCAGCCAAGCCGGACTAGCGGGAGTAGATACGCAGTATTTT.

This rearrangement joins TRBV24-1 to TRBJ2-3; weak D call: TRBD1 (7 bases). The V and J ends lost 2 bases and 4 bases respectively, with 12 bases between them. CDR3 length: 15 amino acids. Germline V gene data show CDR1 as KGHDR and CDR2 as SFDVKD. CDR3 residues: CATSDWVRGADTQYF. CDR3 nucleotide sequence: TGTGCCACCAGTGATTGGGTCAGGGGGGCAGATACGCAGTATTTT.

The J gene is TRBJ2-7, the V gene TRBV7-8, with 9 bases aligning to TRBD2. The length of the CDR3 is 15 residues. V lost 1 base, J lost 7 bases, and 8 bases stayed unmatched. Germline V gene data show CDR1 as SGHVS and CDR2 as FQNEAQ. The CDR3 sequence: CASSLGPSGTGEQYF. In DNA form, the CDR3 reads TGTGCCAGCAGCTTAGGGCCTAGCGGGACTGGTGAGCAGTACTTC.

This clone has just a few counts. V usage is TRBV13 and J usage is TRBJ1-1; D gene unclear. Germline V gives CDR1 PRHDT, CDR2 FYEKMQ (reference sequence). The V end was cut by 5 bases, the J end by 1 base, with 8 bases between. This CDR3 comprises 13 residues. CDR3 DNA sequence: TGTGCCAGCAGCCCCGTCAGGAACACTGAAGCTTTCTTT. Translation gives CASSPVRNTEAFF.

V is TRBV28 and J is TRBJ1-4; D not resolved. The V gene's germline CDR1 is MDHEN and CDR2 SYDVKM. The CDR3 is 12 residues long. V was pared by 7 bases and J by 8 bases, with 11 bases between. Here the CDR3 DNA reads TGTGCCAGCATTGGGTCTAGGGAAAAACTGTTTTTT. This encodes CASIGSREKLFF.

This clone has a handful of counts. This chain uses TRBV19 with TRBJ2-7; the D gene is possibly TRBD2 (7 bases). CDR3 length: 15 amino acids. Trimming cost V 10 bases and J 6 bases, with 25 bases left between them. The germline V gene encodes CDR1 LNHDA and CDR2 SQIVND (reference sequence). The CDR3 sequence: CATGGSRGPVGEQYF. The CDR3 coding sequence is TGTGCCACCGGCGGGAGCAGGGGCCCCGTCGGCGAGCAGTACTTC.

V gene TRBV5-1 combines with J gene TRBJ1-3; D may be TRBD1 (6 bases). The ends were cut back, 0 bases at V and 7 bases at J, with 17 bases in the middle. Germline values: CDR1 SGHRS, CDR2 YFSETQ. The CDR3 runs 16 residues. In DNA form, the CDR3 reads TGCGCCAGCAGCTTGGCCCCGAACAGGGTGGGGAACACCATATATTTT. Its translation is CASSLAPNRVGNTIYF.

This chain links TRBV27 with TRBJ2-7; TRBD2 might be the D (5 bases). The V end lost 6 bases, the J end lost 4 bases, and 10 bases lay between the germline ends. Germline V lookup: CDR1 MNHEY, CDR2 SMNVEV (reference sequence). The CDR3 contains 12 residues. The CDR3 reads CASSRGSYEQYF. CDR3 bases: TGTGCCAGCAGCCGAGGGTCTTACGAGCAGTACTTC.

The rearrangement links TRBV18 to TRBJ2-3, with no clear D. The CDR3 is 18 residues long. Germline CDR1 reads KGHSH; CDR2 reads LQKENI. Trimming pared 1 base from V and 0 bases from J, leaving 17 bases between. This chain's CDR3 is CASSPRADLSTSTDTQYF. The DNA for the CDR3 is TGTGCCAGCTCACCACGGGCAGACCTTTCTACTAGCACAGATACGCAGTATTTT. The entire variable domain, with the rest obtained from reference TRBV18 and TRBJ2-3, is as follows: NAGVMQNPRHLVRRRGQEARLRCSPMKGHSHVYWYRQLPEEGLKFMVYLQKENIIDESGMPKERFSAEFPKEGPSILRIQQVVRGDSAAYFCASSPRADLSTSTDTQYFGPGTRLTVL.

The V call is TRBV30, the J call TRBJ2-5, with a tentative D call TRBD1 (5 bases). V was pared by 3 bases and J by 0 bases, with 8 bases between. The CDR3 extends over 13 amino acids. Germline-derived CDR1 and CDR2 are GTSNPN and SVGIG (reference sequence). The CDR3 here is CAWSAGYQETQYF. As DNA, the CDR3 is TGTGCCTGGAGCGCAGGGTACCAAGAGACCCAGTACTTC.

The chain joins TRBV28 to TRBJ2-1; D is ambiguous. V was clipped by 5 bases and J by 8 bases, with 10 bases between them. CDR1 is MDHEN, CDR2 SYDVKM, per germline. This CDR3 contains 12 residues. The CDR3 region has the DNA TGTGCCAGCAGTACGACTCGAGATGAGCAGTTCTTC. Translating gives CASSTTRDEQFF.

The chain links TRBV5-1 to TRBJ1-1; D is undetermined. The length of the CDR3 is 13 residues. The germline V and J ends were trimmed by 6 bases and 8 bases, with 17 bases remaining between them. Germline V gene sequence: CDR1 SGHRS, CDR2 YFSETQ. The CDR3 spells CASTPVRREEAFF. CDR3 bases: TGCGCCAGCACCCCCGTTCGTAGGGAGGAAGCTTTCTTT.

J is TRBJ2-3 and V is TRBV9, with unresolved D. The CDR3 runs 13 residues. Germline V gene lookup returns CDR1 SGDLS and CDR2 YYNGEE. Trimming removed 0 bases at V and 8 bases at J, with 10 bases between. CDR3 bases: TGTGCCAGCAGCGTAGCCCTCACGAGTACGCAGTATTTT. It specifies CASSVALTSTQYF.

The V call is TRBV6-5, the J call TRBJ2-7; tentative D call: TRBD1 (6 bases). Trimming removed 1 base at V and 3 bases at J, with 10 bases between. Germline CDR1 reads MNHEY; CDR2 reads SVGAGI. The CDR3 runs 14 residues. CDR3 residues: CASSYFQGNYEQYF. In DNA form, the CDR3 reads TGTGCCAGCAGTTACTTTCAGGGGAACTACGAGCAGTACTTC.

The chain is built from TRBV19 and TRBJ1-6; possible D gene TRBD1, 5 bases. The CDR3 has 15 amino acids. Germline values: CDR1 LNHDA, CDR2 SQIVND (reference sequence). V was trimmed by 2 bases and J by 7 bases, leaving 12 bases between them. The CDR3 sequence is CASSILQGGNSPLHF. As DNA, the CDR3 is TGTGCCAGTAGTATATTGCAGGGAGGAAATTCACCCCTCCACTTT.

The CDR3, as DNA: TGTGCCATCGGGACAGGGAACGGCAATCAGCCCCAGCATTTT. Amino acid sequence: CAIGTGNGNQPQHF. The chain couples TRBV10-3 to TRBJ1-5, with 9 bases lining up with TRBD1. V lost 8 bases and J lost 2; bases outside the gene matches: 4. The CDR3 sequence is 14 residues long. The germline gives CDR1 ENHRY, CDR2 SYGVKD.

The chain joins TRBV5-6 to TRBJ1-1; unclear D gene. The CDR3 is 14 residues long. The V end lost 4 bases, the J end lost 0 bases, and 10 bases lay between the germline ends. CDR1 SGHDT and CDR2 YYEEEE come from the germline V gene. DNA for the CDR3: TGTGCCAGCAGCCCGAGAGGGATGAACACTGAAGCTTTCTTT. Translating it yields CASSPRGMNTEAFF.

In DNA, the CDR3 is TGCGCCAGCAGCTTGGAGCCAGGCCTCACTGAAGCTTTCTTT. Translating it yields CASSLEPGLTEAFF. The rearrangement joins TRBV5-1 to TRBJ1-1; D remains unclear. CDR3 length: 14 residues. The ends were cut back, 0 bases at V and 4 bases at J, with 10 bases in the middle. The germline gives CDR1 SGHRS, CDR2 YFSETQ.

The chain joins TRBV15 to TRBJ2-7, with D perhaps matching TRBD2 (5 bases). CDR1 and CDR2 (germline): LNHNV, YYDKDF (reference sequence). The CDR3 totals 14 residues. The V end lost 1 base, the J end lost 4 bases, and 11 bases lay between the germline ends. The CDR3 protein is CATSRGGSGYEQYF. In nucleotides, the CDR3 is TGTGCCACCAGCAGAGGAGGGTCGGGATACGAGCAGTACTTC.